The 22 T cell receptor beta chains below come from one sample, sequenced in a study of graft-versus-host responses after intestinal transplantation. Only in-frame clones appear in the TCRdb table, and some are missing; sequencing was by immunoSEQ multiplex PCR. The sample has 95,000 to 130,000 clones; about nine tenths are singletons. The antigens these receptors bind are not known. Source: unstimulated CD4+ T cells sorted from spleen or lymph node cells, taken before intestinal transplant. All receptors derive from a human donor who received an intestinal transplant.

The chain employs TRBV6-5 and TRBJ2-7; D is perhaps TRBD2 (6 bases). CDR3 length: 13 residues. The germline V gene has CDR1 MNHEY and CDR2 SVGAGI. Trimming shortened V by 9 bases and J by 2 bases, and 14 bases separated the two germline ends. The CDR3 DNA reads TGTGCCAGTGTTGAGGGCGGGGCCTACGAGCAGTACTTC. It yields the protein CASVEGGAYEQYF.

The chain combines TRBV6-5 with TRBJ1-6; 8 positions agree with TRBD1. Germline assignment: CDR1 MNHEY and CDR2 SVGAGI. Trimming cost V 6 bases and J 9 bases; bases outside gene matches: 4. The CDR3 spans 13 residues. The CDR3 DNA follows: TGTGCCAGCAGCGACAGGGGCTCTTCACCCCTCCACTTT. Its translation: CASSDRGSSPLHF.

The chain joins TRBV7-9 to TRBJ2-2; no clear D gene. The CDR3 extends over 15 amino acids. Trimming cost V 1 base and J 1 base, with 7 bases left between them. Germline assignment: CDR1 SEHNR and CDR2 FQNEAQ (reference sequence). This CDR3 reads CASSLGLLNTGELFF. In DNA form, the CDR3 reads TGTGCCAGCAGCTTAGGGCTCCTGAACACCGGGGAGCTGTTTTTT.

The CDR3 loop is CASSGGGPLAGAMGYF. As DNA, the CDR3 is TGTGCCAGCAGTGGGGGGGGACCCCTAGCGGGAGCGATGGGGTACTTC. V is TRBV2 and J is TRBJ2-4; 10 bases map to TRBD2. The CDR3 loop spans 16 amino acids. The germline V gene has CDR1 SNHLY and CDR2 FYNNEI. V lost 4 bases, J lost 15 bases, and 18 bases stayed unmatched.

The V gene is TRBV11-1, the J gene TRBJ2-1; possible D gene TRBD2, 6 bases. CDR3 length: 15 residues. The ends were cut back, 5 bases at V and 6 bases at J, with 17 bases in the middle. Germline CDR1 and CDR2: SGHAT and FQDESV (reference sequence). The CDR3 loop is CASSRPGLAANEQFF. In nucleotides, the CDR3 is TGTGCCAGCAGCCGTCCGGGGTTAGCGGCCAATGAGCAGTTCTTC.

On this clone itself: Compared with germline, one end of the junction differs, possibly owing to a read error. The V call is TRBV4-1, the J call TRBJ1-3; TRBD1 is a possible D gene (5 bases). Germline V gene lookup returns CDR1 MGHRA and CDR2 YSYEKL. The CDR3 length is 17 residues. CDR3 DNA: TGCGCCAGCAGCCAAGTTCGGCTGGGGCAGGGTGGAAACACCACATATTTT. This gives the protein CASSQVRLGQGGNTTYF.

The gene calls are TRBV27 and TRBJ1-1; perhaps TRBD1 as D (5 bases). The CDR3 runs to 15 residues. CDR1 MNHEY and CDR2 SMNVEV come from the germline V gene (reference sequence). Trimming pared 0 bases from V and 5 bases from J, leaving 13 bases between. The CDR3 loop reads CASSLSGTGFTEAFF. The CDR3 DNA is TGTGCCAGCAGTTTATCGGGAACAGGCTTTACTGAAGCTTTCTTT.

The V and J genes are TRBV19 and TRBJ1-5; D uncertain. The germline gives CDR1 LNHDA, CDR2 SQIVND (reference sequence). Trimming removed 3 bases from V and 0 bases from J, with 12 bases in between. The length of the CDR3 is 16 residues. Here the CDR3 reads CASSIRGRGSNQPQHF. The CDR3 bases are TGTGCCAGTAGTATCCGCGGACGGGGTAGCAATCAGCCCCAGCATTTT.

The chain is built from TRBV27 and TRBJ1-1; 9 bases are a match to TRBD1. Trimming cost V 5 bases and J 4 bases; bases outside gene matches: 11. CDR1 is MNHEY and CDR2 is SMNVEV in the germline V gene (reference sequence). The length of the CDR3 is 16 residues. The CDR3 reads CASSQLGQGWGTEAFF. As DNA, the CDR3 is TGTGCCAGCAGTCAACTAGGACAGGGGTGGGGCACTGAAGCTTTCTTT.

The chain uses TRBV5-6 and TRBJ1-5, with D tentatively TRBD1 (5 bases). This CDR3 spans 12 amino acids. Germline values: CDR1 SGHDT, CDR2 YYEEEE. The V end was cut by 4 bases, the J end by 11 bases, with 13 bases between. The CDR3 reads CASSRGTESQHF. The CDR3, as DNA: TGTGCCAGCAGCCGCGGGACGGAGTCCCAGCATTTT. Complete variable domain (other parts from reference TRBV5-6 and TRBJ1-5): DAGVTQSPTHLIKTRGQQVTLRCSPKSGHDTVSWYQQALGQGPQFIFQYYEEEERQRGNFPDRFSGHQFPNYSSELNVNALLLGDSALYLCASSRGTESQHFGDGTRLSIL.

The J gene is TRBJ2-5, the V gene TRBV29-1; TRBD1 aligns across 9 bases. The ends lost 7 bases at V and 5 bases at J; junction bases unmatched: 5. The CDR3 sequence is 12 residues long. Germline assignment: CDR1 SQVTM and CDR2 ANQGSEA. This CDR3 reads CSAGTGRETQYF. For the CDR3, the DNA is TGCAGCGCCGGGACAGGGCGGGAGACCCAGTACTTC.

With regard to this clone: The junction shows a germline mismatch at one end, possibly a read error. The chain carries TRBV2 and TRBJ2-5, with D perhaps TRBD2 (5 bases). Germline V lookup: CDR1 SNHLY, CDR2 FYNNEI. The CDR3 sequence is 13 residues long. The CDR3 DNA reads as TGTGCCAGCAGTGAATCCTGGGGAGAGGCCCAGTACTTC. Its protein is CASSESWGEAQYF.

This chain links TRBV15 with TRBJ1-3; unclear D gene. CDR1 LNHNV and CDR2 YYDKDF come from the germline V gene (reference sequence). V lost 1 base and J lost 0, with 10 bases in between. The length of the CDR3 is 16 residues. CDR3 amino acids: CATSRVSGSSGNTIYF. The CDR3 DNA sequence: TGTGCCACCAGCAGAGTCTCGGGGAGCTCTGGAAACACCATATATTTT.

CDR3 in DNA: TGTGCCACCAGCTCGGGGGGACAGGGGTCAAACACCATATATTTT. It translates to CATSSGGQGSNTIYF. The chain links TRBV28 to TRBJ1-3; 10 nucleotides match TRBD1. The CDR3 is 15 amino acids. The germline V gene has CDR1 MDHEN and CDR2 SYDVKM. V lost 10 bases to trimming and J lost 6 bases; unmatched junction nucleotides: 12.

The chain has TRBV6-5 and TRBJ2-6; D gene ambiguous. CDR1 and CDR2 from the germline V gene are MNHEY and SVGAGI. CDR3 length equals 15 residues. V lost 2 bases and J lost 2, with 7 bases in between. CDR3: CASSYKRAGANVLTF. The CDR3 DNA is TGTGCCAGCAGTTACAAACGAGCTGGGGCCAACGTCCTGACTTTC.

In regard to this clone: Its ends do not fully match the called genes, so a read error is possible. The chain has TRBV10-2 and TRBJ2-2; TRBD2 matches at 13 bases. The CDR3 runs 16 residues. The germline CDR1 and CDR2 sequences are WSHSY and SAAADI. CDR3: CDSSDTSGRGTGELFF. CDR3 DNA: TGCGACAGCAGTGACACTAGCGGGAGGGGCACCGGGGAGCTGTTTTTT.

This clone was counted between two and nine times. This chain connects TRBV18 to TRBJ1-5; D remains ambiguous. The germline V gene has CDR1 KGHSH and CDR2 LQKENI. Trimming removed 6 bases from V and 8 bases from J, with 14 bases in between. The CDR3 consists of 13 residues. The CDR3 DNA is TGTGCCAGCTCCAGAGACGGGTCTGAGCCCCAGCATTTT. It codes for CASSRDGSEPQHF.

V gene TRBV6-1 combines with J gene TRBJ1-4, with D possibly TRBD1 on 5 matching bases. This CDR3 has 14 amino acids. From germline, CDR1 is MNHNS and CDR2 SASEGT. The V end was cut by 2 bases, the J end by 7 bases, with 11 bases between. The CDR3 reads CASSEMQGSEKLFF. CDR3 DNA sequence: TGTGCCAGCAGTGAAATGCAGGGATCTGAAAAACTGTTTTTT.

CDR3 DNA: TGCGCCAGCAAAGACAGGGGGCGGCGAGGCTACACCTTC. Its translation: CASKDRGRRGYTF. V usage is TRBV23-1 and J usage is TRBJ1-2, with 10 bases that match TRBD1. TRBV23-1 is sorted into the ORF group, with uncertain function. This CDR3 is 13 amino acids long. Unmatched junction bases numbered 7, after V lost 7 bases and J lost 8 bases.

Concerning this clone itself: The same CDR3 also results from other DNA sequences found in this sample. V is TRBV5-1 and J is TRBJ2-5, with D perhaps matching TRBD1 (5 bases). The V and J ends lost 0 bases and 0 bases respectively, with 6 bases between them. CDR1 and CDR2 from the germline V gene are SGHRS and YFSETQ. The CDR3 sequence is 14 residues long. The CDR3: CASSLAGNQETQYF. CDR3 nucleotide sequence: TGCGCCAGCAGCTTGGCAGGGAACCAAGAGACCCAGTACTTC.

DNA for the CDR3: TGTGCCAGCAGTGACCAGACAAGCTACACCTTC. Its protein product is CASSDQTSYTF. The chain is built from TRBV6-6 and TRBJ1-2; D is unclear. The CDR3 loop spans 11 amino acids. Trimming left V 5 bases short and J 9 bases short, with 10 bases between. CDR1 and CDR2 (germline): MNHNY, SVGAGI (reference sequence).

The genes are TRBV6-5 and TRBJ1-4; tentatively, D is TRBD1 (6 bases). The CDR3 extends over 13 amino acids. Trimming left V 6 bases short and J 9 bases short, with 14 bases between. Germline CDR1 is MNHEY and CDR2 is SVGAGI. CDR3: CASSMDSGKKLFF. DNA of the CDR3: TGTGCCAGCAGCATGGACAGCGGGAAAAAACTGTTTTTT.